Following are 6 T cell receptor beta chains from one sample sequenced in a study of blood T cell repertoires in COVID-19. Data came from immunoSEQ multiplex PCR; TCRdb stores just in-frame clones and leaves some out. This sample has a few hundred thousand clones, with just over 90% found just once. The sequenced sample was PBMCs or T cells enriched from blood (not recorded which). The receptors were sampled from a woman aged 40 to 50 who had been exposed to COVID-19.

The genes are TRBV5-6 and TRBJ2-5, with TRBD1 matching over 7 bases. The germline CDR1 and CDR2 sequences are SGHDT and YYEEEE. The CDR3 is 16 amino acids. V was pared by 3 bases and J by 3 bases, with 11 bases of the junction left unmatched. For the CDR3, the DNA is TGTGCCAGCAGCTCCCGGGACAGAGGGTTTGAAGAGACCCAGTACTTC. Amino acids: CASSSRDRGFEETQYF. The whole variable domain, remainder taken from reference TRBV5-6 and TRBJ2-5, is DAGVTQSPTHLIKTRGQQVTLRCSPKSGHDTVSWYQQALGQGPQFIFQYYEEEERQRGNFPDRFSGHQFPNYSSELNVNALLLGDSALYLCASSSRDRGFEETQYFGPGTRLLVL.

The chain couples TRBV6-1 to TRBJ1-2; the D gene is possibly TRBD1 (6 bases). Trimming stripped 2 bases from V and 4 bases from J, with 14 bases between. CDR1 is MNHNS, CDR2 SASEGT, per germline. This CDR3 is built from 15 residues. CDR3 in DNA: TGTGCCAGCAGTGAACCCCGACAGGAGATCTATGGCTACACCTTC. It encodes CASSEPRQEIYGYTF.

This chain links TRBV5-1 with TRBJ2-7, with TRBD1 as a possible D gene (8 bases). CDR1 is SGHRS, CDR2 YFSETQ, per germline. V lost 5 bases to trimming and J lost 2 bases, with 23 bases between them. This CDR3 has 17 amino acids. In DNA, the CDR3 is TGCGCCAGCAGGTCGGGGGGCCGGGACAGGCTTCCCTACGAGCAGTACTTC. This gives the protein CASRSGGRDRLPYEQYF.

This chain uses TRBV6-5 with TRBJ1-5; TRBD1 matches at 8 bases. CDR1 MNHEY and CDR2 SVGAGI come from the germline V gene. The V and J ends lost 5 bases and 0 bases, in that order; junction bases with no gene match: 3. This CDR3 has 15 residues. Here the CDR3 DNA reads TGTGCCAGCAGTCCGACAGGGGTTAGCAATCAGCCCCAGCATTTT. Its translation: CASSPTGVSNQPQHF.

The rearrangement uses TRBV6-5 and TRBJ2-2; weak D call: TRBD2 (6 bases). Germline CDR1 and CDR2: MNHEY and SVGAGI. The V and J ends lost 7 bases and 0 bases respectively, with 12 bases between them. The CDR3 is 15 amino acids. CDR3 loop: CASKLEGANTGELFF. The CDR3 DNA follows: TGTGCCAGCAAGTTGGAGGGCGCGAACACCGGGGAGCTGTTTTTT.

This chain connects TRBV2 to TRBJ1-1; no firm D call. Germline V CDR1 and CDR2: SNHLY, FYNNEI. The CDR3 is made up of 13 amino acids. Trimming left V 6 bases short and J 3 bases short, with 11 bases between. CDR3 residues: CASSQTRDTEAFF. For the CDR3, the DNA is TGTGCCAGCAGCCAGACCCGGGACACTGAAGCTTTCTTT.